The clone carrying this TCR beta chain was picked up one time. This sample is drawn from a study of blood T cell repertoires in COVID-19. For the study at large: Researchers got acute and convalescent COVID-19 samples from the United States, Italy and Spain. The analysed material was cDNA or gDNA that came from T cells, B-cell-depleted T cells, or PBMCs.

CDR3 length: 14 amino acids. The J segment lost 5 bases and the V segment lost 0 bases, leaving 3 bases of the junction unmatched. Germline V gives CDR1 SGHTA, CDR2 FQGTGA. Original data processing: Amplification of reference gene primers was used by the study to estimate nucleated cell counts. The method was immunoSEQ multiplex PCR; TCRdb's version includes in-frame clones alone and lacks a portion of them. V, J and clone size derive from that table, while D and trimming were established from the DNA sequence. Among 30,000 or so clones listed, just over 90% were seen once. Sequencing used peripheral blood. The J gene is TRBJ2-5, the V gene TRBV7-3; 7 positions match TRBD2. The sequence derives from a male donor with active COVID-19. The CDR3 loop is CASSLTGGRETQYF. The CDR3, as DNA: TGTGCCAGCAGCTTAACGGGAGGGAGGGAGACCCAGTACTTC. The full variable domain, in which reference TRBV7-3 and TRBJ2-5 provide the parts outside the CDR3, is GAGVSQTPSNKVTEKGKYVELRCDPISGHTALYWYRQSLGQGPEFLIYFQGTGAADDSGLPNDRFFAVRPEGSVSTLKIQRTERGDSAVYLCASSLTGGRETQYFGPGTRLLVL.